Below, 13 T cell receptor beta chains from the same sample are listed, as sequenced in a study of T cells expressing NK-cell markers. TCRdb re-called the 5' RACE reads and gives one entry per CDR3 protein, without DNA. The listing records about 460,000 distinct CDR3 sequences. Specimen: blood T cells: a sorted CD56 or NKG2C T cell subset, CD4+ or CD8+ T cells, or bulk PBMC T cells (not recorded which). These receptors were collected from a woman between 50 and 59 years old in good health.

The rearrangement links TRBV6-2 or TRBV6-3 to TRBJ1-2. Germline CDR1 and CDR2: MNHEY and SVGEGT. There are 12 residues in the CDR3. The CDR3: CASSYAWGGYTF.

V usage is TRBV2 and J usage is TRBJ1-1. Germline V gene lookup returns CDR1 SNHLY and CDR2 FYNNEI. The CDR3 is 14 amino acids. The CDR3 sequence is CASSGSTPNTEAFF.

This chain connects TRBV24-1 to TRBJ2-7. This CDR3 region has 15 residues. The germline CDR1 and CDR2 sequences are KGHDR and SFDVKD. CDR3 residues: CATSDLLEYAYEQYF.

This chain uses TRBV12-5 with TRBJ1-6. Germline assignment: CDR1 LGHNT and CDR2 FRNRAP. The length of the CDR3 is 17 residues. The CDR3 region is CASGLVLGSSYNSPLHF. The whole variable domain, filled in from reference TRBV12-5 and TRBJ1-6, reads DARVTQTPRHKVTEMGQEVTMRCQPILGHNTVFWYRQTMMQGLELLAYFRNRAPLDDSGMPKDRFSAEMPDATLATLKIQPSEPRDSAVYFCASGLVLGSSYNSPLHFGNGTRLTVT.

V and J are TRBV11-2 and TRBJ2-1; TCRdb lists TRBD1, though no DNA is available to test this call. Germline CDR1 SGHAT, CDR2 FQNNGV. The CDR3 totals 15 residues. CDR3 residues: CASSSYRGRDNEQFF.

The chain combines TRBV12-5 with TRBJ2-5; TCRdb's assignment of TRBD2 cannot be checked, as there is no DNA. The CDR3 has 14 residues. Germline values: CDR1 LGHNT, CDR2 FRNRAP. The CDR3 sequence: CASALAGVRETQYF.

This chain connects TRBV20-1 to TRBJ1-1; the D gene TCRdb calls, TRBD1, cannot be checked with no DNA. CDR3 length equals 12 residues. Per germline, CDR1 DFQATT and CDR2 SNEGSKA (reference sequence). The CDR3 protein is CSARQGTIGAFF.

V usage is TRBV5-1 and J usage is TRBJ2-5; no DNA is available, so the TRBD2 call from TCRdb remains unchecked. Germline CDR1 reads SGHRS; CDR2 reads YFSETQ. The CDR3 is 15 amino acids. This CDR3 is CASSLMFGRAETQYF. The variable domain in full, completed from reference TRBV5-1 and TRBJ2-5, reads KAGVTQTPRYLIKTRGQQVTLSCSPISGHRSVSWYQQTPGQGLQFLFEYFSETQRNKGNFPGRFSGRQFSNSRSEMNVSTLELGDSALYLCASSLMFGRAETQYFGPGTRLLVL.

This rearrangement joins TRBV4-1 to TRBJ2-2; the D gene TCRdb calls, TRBD1, cannot be checked with no DNA. The CDR3 contains 15 residues. CDR1 MGHRA and CDR2 YSYEKL come from the germline V gene. This chain's CDR3 is CASSERTVPTGELFF.

This CDR3 reads CASSAEGQKYNEQFF. V gene TRBV5-1 combines with J gene TRBJ2-1; there is no DNA to check the TCRdb D call of TRBD2. Germline V gives CDR1 SGHRS, CDR2 YFSETQ. This CDR3 comprises 15 residues.

The rearrangement uses TRBV5-1 and TRBJ2-1; TCRdb's D gene call, TRBD1, goes unchecked for lack of DNA. The CDR3 length is 14 residues. Looked up from germline, CDR1 is SGHRS and CDR2 is YFSETQ. CDR3 protein: CASSLRGRENEQFF.

The chain carries TRBV20-1 and TRBJ2-1; checking the TCRdb D call of TRBD1 is not possible without DNA. From germline, CDR1 is DFQATT and CDR2 SNEGSKA (reference sequence). CDR3 size: 12 residues. The CDR3: CSAYQGYNEQFF.

The chain couples TRBV13 to TRBJ2-5. Germline assignment: CDR1 PRHDT and CDR2 FYEKMQ (reference sequence). This CDR3 contains 15 residues. The CDR3 loop is CASSFENIPQETQYF.